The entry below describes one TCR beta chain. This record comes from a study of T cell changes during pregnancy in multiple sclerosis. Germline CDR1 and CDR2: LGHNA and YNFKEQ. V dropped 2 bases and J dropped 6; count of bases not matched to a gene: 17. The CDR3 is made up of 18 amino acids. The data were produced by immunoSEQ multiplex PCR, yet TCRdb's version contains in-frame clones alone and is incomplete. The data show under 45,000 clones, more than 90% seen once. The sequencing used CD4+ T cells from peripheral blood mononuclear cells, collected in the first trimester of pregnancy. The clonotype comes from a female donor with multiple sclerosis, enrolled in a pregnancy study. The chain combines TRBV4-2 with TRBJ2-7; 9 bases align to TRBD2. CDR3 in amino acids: CASSQQITGTSRSAEQYF. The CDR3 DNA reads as TGTGCCAGCAGCCAACAAATTACCGGGACTAGCAGATCCGCCGAGCAGTACTTC.